The 21 T cell receptor beta chains below come from one sample, sequenced in a study of T-cell reconstitution after alpha-beta-depleted transplantation in children (dated by TCRdb to between 2015 and 2016). The sample's treatment or condition label is to be understood as: allogeneic hematopoietic cell transplantation with graft depleted of TCRalphabeta T cells and CD19 B cells. Library prep was done by PCR. The reads were generated on an Illumina HiSeq 2500. TCR library preparation used molecular barcoding, with unique molecular identifiers applied to normalize quantification of the TCRbeta repertoire. The public reads were reanalyzed by TCRdb: fastp trimming at Q25, MiXCR alignment, in-frame beta chains only. Duplicate CDR3 protein sequences are folded into a single record with the most common DNA and genes. This sample gives roughly 250,000 distinct CDR3 sequences in total; less than 9% of them show up just once. Jointly, the top ten make up nearly 6.5% of the sample.

The starting material was PBMCs, mostly from graft donor cells, obtained 180 days after TCRalphabeta/CD19-depleted stem cell transplant. These receptors were obtained from a male patient younger than 18 who had a stem cell transplant for acute lymphoblastic leukemia, so the T cells may come from the graft donor.

This clonotype appeared a few times. V is TRBV7-2 and J is TRBJ2-5; D might be TRBD1 (5 bases). V was trimmed by 3 bases and J by 7 bases, leaving 15 bases between them. Per the germline V gene, CDR1 is SGHTA and CDR2 is FQGNSA. This CDR3 is built from 14 residues. The CDR3 sequence is CASSFIDSPVTQYF. CDR3 sequence (DNA): TGTGCCAGCAGCTTCATAGACAGCCCAGTGACCCAGTACTTC.

The sample holds many counts of this clonotype. The chain is built from TRBV5-1 and TRBJ2-3; 10 bases agree with TRBD1. V was clipped by 0 bases and J by 3 bases; unmatched bases: 7. Germline V gene lookup returns CDR1 SGHRS and CDR2 YFSETQ. The CDR3 runs to 17 residues. CDR3 coding DNA: TGCGCCAGCAGCTTGGGACAGGGGGCGCTAAGGACAGATACGCAGTATTTT. Translating it yields CASSLGQGALRTDTQYF.

V gene TRBV4-1 combines with J gene TRBJ2-3, with a tentative D call TRBD2 (6 bases). The germline CDR1 and CDR2 sequences are MGHRA and YSYEKL. The CDR3 is 15 amino acids. The V end was cut by 4 bases, the J end by 6 bases, with 17 bases between. Here the CDR3 DNA reads TGCGCCAGCAGCCCGGGACGGGACTTCGGGGATACGCAGTATTTT. Translating it yields CASSPGRDFGDTQYF.

The sample holds a few counts of this clonotype. The rearrangement links TRBV5-6 to TRBJ2-1, with 7 bases matching TRBD2. CDR3 length equals 13 residues. In germline, CDR1 is SGHDT, CDR2 YYEEEE. The V gene end was trimmed by 2 bases and the J gene end by 7 bases; junction bases not matched to a gene: 3. The CDR3 protein is CASSFGTNNEQFF. DNA for the CDR3: TGTGCCAGCAGCTTCGGGACTAATAATGAGCAGTTCTTC.

At least ten counts were recorded for this clonotype. This chain uses TRBV7-3 with TRBJ2-3; the D gene is possibly TRBD1 (5 bases). The length of the CDR3 is 14 residues. Germline-derived CDR1 and CDR2 are SGHTA and FQGTGA. The V and J ends lost 8 bases and 6 bases respectively, with 18 bases between them. CDR3 sequence (DNA): TGTGCCAGCGATTCAGGGTTTGGCCTCGATACGCAGTATTTT. Amino acid sequence: CASDSGFGLDTQYF.

This clonotype was counted ten times or more. As DNA, the CDR3 is TGTGCCACCAAGGGTACCTACGAGCAGTACTTC. It specifies CATKGTYEQYF. The rearrangement uses TRBV2 and TRBJ2-7; D unresolved. This CDR3 is built from 11 residues. Trimming stripped 10 bases from V and 2 bases from J, with 9 bases between. Germline V gives CDR1 SNHLY, CDR2 FYNNEI. Using reference TRBV2 and TRBJ2-7 for the parts outside the CDR3, the full variable domain is EPEVTQTPSHQVTQMGQEVILRCVPISNHLYFYWYRQILGQKVEFLVSFYNNEISEKSEIFDDQFSVERPDGSNFTLKIRSTKLEDSAMYFCATKGTYEQYFGPGTRLTVT.

This clonotype appeared many times. V and J are TRBV2 and TRBJ2-3; D remains unclear. CDR1 and CDR2 from the germline V gene are SNHLY and FYNNEI. Trimming removed 7 bases at V and 3 bases at J, with 5 bases between. The CDR3 contains 11 residues. The CDR3 spells CASTPTDTQYF. CDR3 DNA: TGTGCCAGCACACCGACAGATACGCAGTATTTT.

This clonotype came up many times. The rearrangement links TRBV7-2 to TRBJ2-7; D is uncertain. The CDR3 runs 14 residues. Germline CDR1 and CDR2: SGHTA and FQGNSA. Trimming stripped 1 base from V and 3 bases from J, with 10 bases between. CDR3: CASSLGGSLYEQYF. DNA for the CDR3: TGTGCCAGCAGCTTAGGGGGATCCCTCTACGAGCAGTACTTC.

Many counts were recorded for this clonotype. The chain links TRBV12-3 or TRBV12-4 to TRBJ1-5; D is possibly TRBD1 (5 bases). The CDR3 length is 15 residues. V was pared by 3 bases and J by 1 base, with 10 bases between. The CDR3 bases are TGTGCCAGCAGTTTCTCGGGACCGAGCAATCAGCCCCAGCATTTT. This sequence encodes CASSFSGPSNQPQHF.

This clonotype was seen ten or more times. This CDR3 reads CASSLRLAELFILPPAVTQYF. The CDR3 nucleotides read TGTGCCAGCAGTTTGCGCCTAGCGGAACTCTTTATCCTCCCACCTGCGGTGACCCAGTACTTC. The gene calls are TRBV12-3 or TRBV12-4 and TRBJ2-5; 7 bases fit TRBD2. V shed 3 bases and J 7 bases; nucleotides not matched to a gene: 29. The CDR3 is 21 amino acids.

This clonotype was found many times. The V gene is TRBV9, the J gene TRBJ1-1; perhaps TRBD1 as D (5 bases). The germline V and J ends were trimmed by 3 bases and 0 bases, with 15 bases remaining between them. The germline gives CDR1 SGDLS, CDR2 YYNGEE. This CDR3 has 16 residues. CDR3 sequence reads: CASSARGDSLNTEAFF. CDR3 coding DNA: TGTGCCAGCAGCGCCCGTGGAGACAGCCTGAACACTGAAGCTTTCTTT.

The V call is TRBV11-2, the J call TRBJ2-7, with 9 bases that match TRBD2. This CDR3 region has 16 residues. V lost 5 bases, J lost 3 bases, and 11 bases stayed unmatched. The germline gives CDR1 SGHAT, CDR2 FQNNGV. CDR3 bases: TGTGCCAGCAGCCCGCTGATTAGCGGGAGATTCTACGAGCAGTACTTC. This gives the protein CASSPLISGRFYEQYF.

Points on this clonotype: Sequence at one end of the junction differs from germline and may be a read error. The chain links TRBV4-3 to TRBJ2-3; D ambiguous. Germline V lookup: CDR1 LGHNA, CDR2 YSLEER. This CDR3 spans 12 amino acids. CDR3: CASSQEGPNAVF. In DNA form, the CDR3 reads TGCGCCAGCAGCCAAGAAGGGCCTAACGCAGTATTT.

At least ten counts were recorded for this clonotype. V is TRBV19 and J is TRBJ2-4, with 8 bases matching TRBD1. Germline V gene data show CDR1 as LNHDA and CDR2 as SQIVND (reference sequence). The CDR3 contains 16 residues. V dropped 5 bases and J dropped 0; count of bases not matched to a gene: 6. The chain's CDR3 is CASSDRGPIAKNIQYF. The CDR3, as DNA: TGTGCCAGTAGTGACAGGGGTCCGATAGCCAAAAACATTCAGTACTTC.

Remarks on this clonotype: This may stem from a read error, because a much larger clone lies one nucleotide away. The chain combines TRBV18 with TRBJ1-4; D uncertain. The V end was cut by 0 bases, the J end by 6 bases, with 5 bases between. Germline V lookup: CDR1 KGHSH, CDR2 LQKENI. The CDR3 covers 13 residues. CDR3 DNA sequence: TGTGCCAGCTCACCACCTGCGTATGAAAAACTGTTTTTT. Its translation: CASSPPAYEKLFF.

The V gene is TRBV18, the J gene TRBJ2-3, with 9 bases lining up with TRBD2. The CDR3 is made up of 17 amino acids. Per germline, CDR1 KGHSH and CDR2 LQKENI. Unmatched junction bases numbered 11, after V lost 2 bases and J lost 5 bases. CDR3: CASSPGGGGATGDTQYF. The CDR3, as DNA: TGTGCCAGCTCACCAGGCGGCGGGGGGGCCACTGGAGATACGCAGTATTTT.

At least ten counts were recorded for this clonotype. V usage is TRBV20-1 and J usage is TRBJ1-1, with D hard to call. The germline gives CDR1 DFQATT, CDR2 SNEGSKA (reference sequence). Trimming removed 2 bases at V and 0 bases at J, with 13 bases between. The CDR3 spans 15 residues. CDR3 in amino acids: CSARHLSLMNTEAFF. The DNA of the CDR3 is TGCAGTGCTAGACATCTTTCACTTATGAACACTGAAGCTTTCTTT.

The sample holds many counts of this clonotype. V is TRBV18 and J is TRBJ2-2; D remains ambiguous. Trimming cost V 2 bases and J 0 bases, with 7 bases left between them. CDR1 KGHSH and CDR2 LQKENI come from the germline V gene. The CDR3 length is 15 residues. The CDR3 coding sequence is TGTGCCAGCTCACCAAGTAGGCCGAACACCGGGGAGCTGTTTTTT. This translates into CASSPSRPNTGELFF.

This clonotype was counted many times. The chain uses TRBV11-2 and TRBJ2-7; 9 nucleotides line up with TRBD1. V lost 3 bases to trimming and J lost 5 bases; unmatched junction nucleotides: 11. This CDR3 spans 16 amino acids. The germline V gene encodes CDR1 SGHAT and CDR2 FQNNGV. This CDR3 reads CASSLLPGQGFDEQYF. In DNA form, the CDR3 reads TGTGCCAGCAGCTTGCTACCGGGACAGGGTTTCGACGAGCAGTACTTC.

The J gene is TRBJ2-3, the V gene TRBV7-3; tentatively, D is TRBD2 (6 bases). Germline V CDR1 and CDR2: SGHTA, FQGTGA. The germline V and J ends were trimmed by 3 bases and 8 bases, with 15 bases remaining between them. The CDR3 length is 14 residues. The CDR3: CASSLALTSPTQYF. The DNA for the CDR3 is TGTGCCAGCAGCTTGGCCCTGACTAGTCCTACGCAGTATTTT. The variable domain in full, with the rest retrieved from reference TRBV7-3 and TRBJ2-3, is GAGVSQTPSNKVTEKGKYVELRCDPISGHTALYWYRQSLGQGPEFLIYFQGTGAADDSGLPNDRFFAVRPEGSVSTLKIQRTERGDSAVYLCASSLALTSPTQYFGPGTRLTVL.

This clonotype was observed a single time. A much larger clone differs by one base, so this may be a read error. CDR3 coding DNA: TGTGCCAGCAGCTCGGACATTCCATTTTACTTC. As protein: CASSSDIPFYF. The chain links TRBV7-9 to TRBJ2-5; maybe TRBD1 (5 bases). Germline V gene lookup returns CDR1 SEHNR and CDR2 FQNEAQ (reference sequence). The CDR3 extends over 11 amino acids. Trimming took 4 bases from V and 14 from J, leaving 14 bases between them.